This TCR beta chain was captured in a study of cytomegalovirus exposure and HLA in healthy donors. This CDR3 spans 14 amino acids. Germline CDR1 reads MNHEY; CDR2 reads SMNVEV (reference sequence). Regarding the study as a whole: CMV serostatus was the sole immune exposure data available. Presence/absence analyses took donor sequencing depth as roughly uniform.

The PCR was carried out with 60 Vbeta primers and 13 Jbeta primers. TCRdb's table, derived via immunoSEQ multiplex PCR, lists solely in-frame clones and lacks some. The table lists 90,000 to 120,000 clones, around 74% of them singletons, with less than 15% in the top ten. This clone appeared a few times. Its cognate antigen is unknown. The chain links TRBV27 to TRBJ2-5; 10 positions match TRBD2. The last part of the DNA fits TRBJ2-7 better; the J call may be wrong. This clonotype originated in a woman aged 40 to 50 in good health and CMV-seropositive. Input material: PBMCs. CDR3 residues: CASSQAGGPREQYF. CDR3 DNA sequence: TGTGCCAGCAGTCAAGCGGGGGGGCCTCGCGAGCAGTACTTC.